The 18 T cell receptor beta chains presented below share a single source sample, sequenced in a study of CD8 T cells in ankylosing spondylitis. TCRdb re-derived calls from the 5' RACE reads in MiXCR, one entry per CDR3 protein. The sample lists hundreds of thousands of distinct CDR3 sequences, about 26% seen once, with around 6.3% in the top ten. The specimen sequenced was blood, either unsorted or a sorted T cell fraction (not recorded which). The receptors were gathered from a male donor with ankylosing spondylitis or in good health (not recorded which).

This clonotype was detected only a few times. This chain uses TRBV5-1 with TRBJ1-4; no reliable D call. The germline V gene encodes CDR1 SGHRS and CDR2 YFSETQ. The V gene lost 4 bases and the J gene lost 0 bases, with 7 bases spanning the gap. This CDR3 is built from 14 residues. The CDR3 region has the DNA TGCGCCAGCAGCCCGACGACAACTAATGAAAAACTGTTTTTT. Its protein is CASSPTTTNEKLFF.

This clonotype was found many times. The chain employs TRBV20-1 and TRBJ2-3, with D perhaps matching TRBD2 (8 bases). Germline V lookup: CDR1 DFQATT, CDR2 SNEGSKA (reference sequence). V gave up 6 bases and J gave up 8 bases, with 21 bases separating them. The CDR3 extends over 14 amino acids. CDR3 DNA sequence: TGCAGTGCCAGCCTACGGGAGGGGGCCGGTACGCAGTATTTT. Translating gives CSASLREGAGTQYF.

The chain carries TRBV20-1 and TRBJ1-5; perhaps TRBD1 as D (5 bases). Trimming stripped 0 bases from V and 3 bases from J, with 21 bases between. CDR1 is DFQATT, CDR2 SNEGSKA, per germline (reference sequence). The CDR3 runs 18 residues. CDR3 amino acids: CSARDLLLPGLINQPQHF. In DNA form, the CDR3 reads TGCAGTGCTAGAGACCTCTTATTACCGGGACTTATCAATCAGCCCCAGCATTTT.

This clonotype has a count of ten or more. The chain employs TRBV7-2 and TRBJ2-3, with TRBD2 matching 9 bases. The CDR3 is 14 residues long. V lost 6 bases to trimming and J lost 4 bases; unmatched junction nucleotides: 5. Germline V lookup: CDR1 SGHTA, CDR2 FQGNSA. The CDR3 coding sequence is TGTGCCAGCAGGGGACTAGCCCTGTCAGATACGCAGTATTTT. Its translation: CASRGLALSDTQYF. Complete variable domain (other parts from reference TRBV7-2 and TRBJ2-3): GAGVSQSPSNKVTEKGKDVELRCDPISGHTALYWYRQSLGQGLEFLIYFQGNSAPDKSGLPSDRFSAERTGGSVSTLTIQRTQQEDSAVYLCASRGLALSDTQYFGPGTRLTVL.

In this sample, this clonotype turned up many times. The V call is TRBV7-8, the J call TRBJ2-3, with D unclear. CDR1 is SGHVS and CDR2 is FQNEAQ in the germline V gene. CDR3 length: 14 amino acids. Trimming shortened V by 5 bases and J by 3 bases, and 12 bases separated the two germline ends. This CDR3 reads CASSPQTTTDTQYF. The CDR3, as DNA: TGTGCCAGCAGCCCCCAAACAACAACAGATACGCAGTATTTT.

This clonotype was counted at least ten times. The chain employs TRBV20-1 and TRBJ1-2; tentative D call: TRBD1 (5 bases). V was shortened by 3 bases and J by 0 bases, with 14 bases between the two germline ends. CDR3 length: 15 amino acids. The V gene's germline CDR1 is DFQATT and CDR2 SNEGSKA (reference sequence). The CDR3 loop is CSAREAQVANYGYTF. DNA of the CDR3: TGCAGTGCTAGGGAGGCACAGGTTGCTAACTATGGCTACACCTTC.

The table lists this clonotype with many counts. The chain couples TRBV12-3 or TRBV12-4 to TRBJ2-1; 7 bases match TRBD1. J was trimmed by 3 bases and V by 2 bases; bases with no gene match: 1. CDR3 length equals 14 residues. CDR3 region: CASSLNRGYNEQFF. The CDR3, as DNA: TGTGCCAGCAGTTTAAACAGGGGCTACAATGAGCAGTTCTTC.

This rearrangement joins TRBV5-1 to TRBJ2-2; possibly TRBD2 for D (6 bases). This CDR3 comprises 15 residues. Trimming removed 0 bases at V and 5 bases at J, with 11 bases between. CDR1 and CDR2 from the germline V gene are SGHRS and YFSETQ. CDR3: CASSLGLVGTGELFF. CDR3 DNA: TGCGCCAGCAGCTTGGGACTAGTAGGGACCGGGGAGCTGTTTTTT.

The V call is TRBV20-1, the J call TRBJ2-7, with TRBD2 matching over 14 bases. The V segment lost 3 bases and the J segment 4 bases; nucleotides outside the gene matches: 8. This CDR3 has 16 amino acids. The germline CDR1 and CDR2 sequences are DFQATT and SNEGSKA (reference sequence). DNA for the CDR3: TGCAGTGCTAGGGGGACTAGCGGGAGCGCGGGGTACGAGCAGTACTTC. It translates to CSARGTSGSAGYEQYF.

This clonotype has a handful of counts. The chain recombines TRBV12-3 or TRBV12-4 with TRBJ1-5, with a tentative D call TRBD1 (5 bases). This CDR3 spans 13 amino acids. V lost 6 bases and J lost 4, with 10 bases in between. The CDR3 DNA sequence: TGTGCCAGCAGGGGGACTTTGAATCAGCCCCAGCATTTT. This translates into CASRGTLNQPQHF.

This clonotype has only a few counts. The rearrangement uses TRBV6-5 and TRBJ1-1; 9 bases match TRBD1. The CDR3 is 15 amino acids. Per the germline V gene, CDR1 is MNHEY and CDR2 is SVGAGI. With V trimmed by 4 bases and J by 2 bases, 5 bases remained unmatched. For the CDR3, the DNA is TGTGCCAGCAGTTCGGGACAGGGCTCAAACACTGAAGCTTTCTTT. It codes for CASSSGQGSNTEAFF.

This clonotype came up once. The J gene is TRBJ2-1, the V gene TRBV10-3, with D possibly TRBD2 on 6 matching bases. V lost 7 bases and J lost 9, with 16 bases in between. Germline V gene data show CDR1 as ENHRY and CDR2 as SYGVKD. The CDR3 runs 13 residues. The CDR3 region is CAINDGRVPEQFF. The CDR3 region has the DNA TGTGCCATCAATGACGGGAGAGTTCCTGAGCAGTTCTTC.

The chain carries TRBV12-3 or TRBV12-4 and TRBJ2-1; TRBD2 agrees at 7 bases. The CDR3 spans 14 residues. Unmatched junction bases numbered 12, after V lost 4 bases and J lost 12 bases. CDR3 DNA: TGTGCCAGCAGTTCGAACGGGACCCCGGGAGGGCAGTTCTTC. Translated, it gives CASSSNGTPGGQFF.

This clonotype has a handful of counts. This rearrangement joins TRBV18 to TRBJ2-2; perhaps TRBD1 as D (7 bases). CDR1 is KGHSH, CDR2 LQKENI, per germline. The V end lost 4 bases, the J end lost 4 bases, and 13 bases lay between the germline ends. This CDR3 is built from 15 residues. The CDR3 DNA follows: TGTGCCAGCTCACAGGACAGGAGGGTCACCGGGGAGCTGTTTTTT. Amino acid sequence: CASSQDRRVTGELFF.

The rearrangement uses TRBV7-9 and TRBJ2-6, with 10 bases lining up with TRBD1. There are 16 residues in the CDR3. Looked up from germline, CDR1 is SEHNR and CDR2 is FQNEAQ (reference sequence). V shed 5 bases and J 4 bases; nucleotides not matched to a gene: 5. The CDR3, as DNA: TGTGCCAGCAGCCCCGACAGGGGGCTCGGGGCCAACGTCCTGACTTTC. Translated: CASSPDRGLGANVLTF. The complete variable domain, with remaining parts taken from reference TRBV7-9 and TRBJ2-6, reads DTGVSQNPRHKITKRGQNVTFRCDPISEHNRLYWYRQTLGQGPEFLTYFQNEAQLEKSRLLSDRFSAERPKGSFSTLEIQRTEQGDSAMYLCASSPDRGLGANVLTFGAGSRLTVL.

The chain has TRBV7-2 and TRBJ2-7; 12 bases match TRBD2. The germline gives CDR1 SGHTA, CDR2 FQGNSA. The CDR3 spans 15 residues. V lost 5 bases to trimming and J lost 4 bases; unmatched junction nucleotides: 6. The CDR3 DNA sequence: TGTGCCAGCAGCATGGTTCTAGCGGGAGGGTACGAGCAGTACTTC. This sequence encodes CASSMVLAGGYEQYF.

The chain has TRBV27 and TRBJ2-3; tentatively, D is TRBD2 (6 bases). V lost 6 bases and J 5 bases, leaving 21 bases between the germline ends. Germline V CDR1 and CDR2: MNHEY, SMNVEV (reference sequence). This CDR3 has 16 residues. In DNA form, the CDR3 reads TGTGCCAGCAGCCATACTCGGAGGCGGGGTGGAGATACGCAGTATTTT. Translated, it gives CASSHTRRRGGDTQYF.

The chain combines TRBV5-1 with TRBJ1-2, with unresolved D. CDR3 length equals 13 residues. Germline lookup yields CDR1 SGHRS and CDR2 YFSETQ. The V gene lost 1 base and the J gene lost 4 bases, with 8 bases spanning the gap. The CDR3 protein is CASSLQEAYGYTF. CDR3 DNA: TGCGCCAGCAGCTTGCAAGAAGCCTATGGCTACACCTTC.